This T cell receptor beta chain was documented in a study of T cell clones after liver transplantation. Study overall: Until 12-24 months post-transplant, subjects got standard immunosuppression and no induction.

CDR1 and CDR2 from the germline V gene are MDHEN and SYDVKM. The CDR3 spans 17 residues. V lost 1 base and J 1 base, leaving 16 bases between the germline ends. TCRdb's table, derived via immunoSEQ multiplex PCR, lists solely in-frame clones and lacks some. The data show tens of thousands of clones, around 80% seen once. The V call is TRBV28, the J call TRBJ1-2, with D possibly matching TRBD1 (5 bases). Sequenced material: CD4+ T cells from blood, taken 12 months after liver transplant. The receptor's source is a human patient who received a liver transplant. The T cells may partly be graft donor cells. CDR3 in DNA: TGTGCCAGCAGTTTATTTGGAGTATTGGGGGTTAACTATGGCTACACCTTC. As protein: CASSLFGVLGVNYGYTF.